This entry lists 19 T cell receptor beta chains sequenced from one sample in a study of technical replicates of blood from a few donors. TCRdb's table, derived via immunoSEQ multiplex PCR, lists solely in-frame clones and lacks some. The sample includes about 91,000 clones, around 92% seen only once; the top ten take more than 0.25%. What was sequenced was T cells isolated from PBMCs. Every receptor here comes from a human donor in good health.

The genes are TRBV21-1 and TRBJ2-3; TRBD2, the table's D call, was not compared with the DNA. TRBV21-1 represents a pseudogene. This CDR3 is built from 17 residues. The CDR3 protein is CASSKGTSGDFTDTQYF. The DNA for the CDR3 is TGTGCCAGCAGCAAAGGGACTAGCGGGGACTTCACAGATACGCAGTATTTT.

This chain's CDR3 is CASSPRKGKTGNTIYF. CDR3 DNA: TGTGCCAGCAGTCCACGCAAGGGGAAAACTGGAAACACCATATATTTT. The chain has TRBV11-1 and TRBJ1-3; maybe TRBD1 (5 bases). The V gene lost 6 bases and the J gene lost 2 bases, with 17 bases spanning the gap. This CDR3 region has 16 residues. The germline V gene has CDR1 SGHAT and CDR2 FQDESV (reference sequence).

The rearrangement joins TRBV14 to TRBJ1-1; D is ambiguous. CDR3 length equals 13 residues. Germline assignment: CDR1 SGHDN and CDR2 FVKESK. Trimming cost V 1 base and J 7 bases, with 10 bases left between them. DNA for the CDR3: TGTGCCAGCAGCCAAGCCTGGGAGAGTGAAGCTTTCTTT. This gives the protein CASSQAWESEAFF.

The chain joins TRBV29-1 to TRBJ2-5, with 10 positions matching TRBD1. With V trimmed by 6 bases and J by 4 bases, 2 bases remained unmatched. This CDR3 comprises 12 residues. CDR1 is SQVTM, CDR2 ANQGSEA, per germline. The chain's CDR3 is CSVDRGRETQYF. CDR3 nucleotides: TGCAGCGTCGACAGGGGGCGAGAGACCCAGTACTTC.

The V call is TRBV5-5, the J call TRBJ2-7; 7 bases line up with TRBD2. The CDR3 length is 17 residues. Germline-derived CDR1 and CDR2 are SGHKS and YYEKEE (reference sequence). The V segment lost 3 bases and the J segment 4 bases; nucleotides outside the gene matches: 16. In DNA form, the CDR3 reads TGTGCCAGCAGCTCAAGTGGGGGGGTTTCGTGGAGTTACGAGCAGTACTTC. This codes for CASSSSGGVSWSYEQYF. Full variable domain (remainder filled in from reference TRBV5-5 and TRBJ2-7): DAGVTQSPTHLIKTRGQQVTLRCSPISGHKSVSWYQQVLGQGPQFIFQYYEKEERGRGNFPDRFSARQFPNYSSELNVNALLLGDSALYLCASSSSGGVSWSYEQYFGPGTRLTVT.

The J gene is TRBJ1-2, the V gene TRBV7-9; D gene uncertain. The ends were cut back, 5 bases at V and 3 bases at J, with 10 bases in the middle. The germline V gene encodes CDR1 SEHNR and CDR2 FQNEAQ (reference sequence). The CDR3 is 13 amino acids. The CDR3 region has the DNA TGTGCCAGCAGCCTGGGCCCTGACTATGGCTACACCTTC. It codes for CASSLGPDYGYTF.

This sequence joins TRBV6-6 and TRBJ1-2; weak D call: TRBD1 (6 bases). Germline V gene sequence: CDR1 MNHNY, CDR2 SVGAGI (reference sequence). The CDR3 runs 15 residues. The V and J ends lost 5 bases and 4 bases respectively, with 17 bases between them. CDR3 bases: TGTGCCAGCAGTCCCCCCCGAGACAGGATCTATGGCTACACCTTC. This codes for CASSPPRDRIYGYTF.

The J gene is TRBJ2-6, the V gene TRBV6-4; possibly TRBD2 for D (5 bases). Trimming cost V 2 bases and J 2 bases, with 7 bases left between them. Germline CDR1 is MRHNA and CDR2 is SNTAGT. The CDR3 runs 15 residues. CDR3 sequence reads: CASSDTSTGANVLTF. CDR3 coding DNA: TGTGCCAGCAGTGACACTAGTACTGGGGCCAACGTCCTGACTTTC.

The rearrangement joins TRBV4-1 to TRBJ1-1, with D perhaps TRBD1 (6 bases). CDR1 and CDR2 from the germline V gene are MGHRA and YSYEKL. V lost 4 bases, J lost 1 base, and 10 bases lay in between. This CDR3 is 14 amino acids long. DNA for the CDR3: TGCGCCAGCAGCCCGACAGGCCGGAACACTGAAGCTTTCTTT. This encodes CASSPTGRNTEAFF.

This clone showed up just once. The chain is built from TRBV19 and TRBJ1-5; D possibly corresponds to TRBD1 (5 bases). The CDR3 covers 14 residues. Germline-derived CDR1 and CDR2 are LNHDA and SQIVND (reference sequence). The germline V and J ends were trimmed by 10 bases and 6 bases, with 19 bases remaining between them. The CDR3 DNA sequence: TGTGCCACCTCGGACACGGGGGTGGGTCAGCCCCAGCATTTT. Its translation: CATSDTGVGQPQHF.

CDR3 coding DNA: TGCGCCAGCAGCCAAAGACAGGGCTATGGCTACACCTTC. It codes for CASSQRQGYGYTF. The chain has TRBV4-1 and TRBJ1-2; TRBD1 matches 7 bases. Germline-derived CDR1 and CDR2 are MGHRA and YSYEKL. The CDR3 has 13 amino acids. V lost 2 bases to trimming and J lost 4 bases; unmatched junction nucleotides: 1.

A single count supports this clone. The V and J genes are TRBV7-6 and TRBJ2-5; TRBD2 matches at 11 bases. Germline CDR1 is SGHVS and CDR2 is FNYEAQ. V shed 5 bases, J shed 9 bases, and the junction held 11 bases outside the gene matches. CDR3 length equals 15 residues. The CDR3 nucleotides are TGTGCCAGCAGCAATAGCGGGGGGGCCCGGGGGGCCCAGTACTTC. It yields the protein CASSNSGGARGAQYF.

The chain employs TRBV5-1 and TRBJ2-3; possible D gene TRBD2, 5 bases. Per germline, CDR1 SGHRS and CDR2 YFSETQ. V gave up 5 bases and J gave up 3 bases, with 16 bases separating them. This CDR3 region has 15 residues. Written as DNA, the CDR3 is TGCGCCAGCAGGAGTACCGGACTCCTAACAGATACGCAGTATTTT. Protein sequence: CASRSTGLLTDTQYF.

The chain has TRBV29-1 and TRBJ1-1; D unresolved. V lost 6 bases and J lost 2, with 10 bases in between. This CDR3 is 12 amino acids long. CDR1 SQVTM and CDR2 ANQGSEA come from the germline V gene. The CDR3 nucleotides read TGCAGCGTCGAAACGGGAAACACTGAAGCTTTCTTT. This encodes CSVETGNTEAFF.

The chain joins TRBV4-1 to TRBJ2-1, with 8 bases that match TRBD2. The CDR3 covers 17 residues. Per germline, CDR1 MGHRA and CDR2 YSYEKL. V was clipped by 3 bases and J by 2 bases; unmatched bases: 9. The CDR3 reads CASSHFGIAGTYNEQFF. CDR3 coding DNA: TGCGCCAGCAGCCACTTTGGGATAGCGGGAACCTACAATGAGCAGTTCTTC.

V gene TRBV30 combines with J gene TRBJ2-7, with a possible D match to TRBD1 (6 bases). The length of the CDR3 is 14 residues. V shed 0 bases and J shed 4 bases, with 13 bases lying between them. CDR1 is GTSNPN, CDR2 SVGIG, per germline (reference sequence). DNA for the CDR3: TGTGCCTGGAGTGTATTGGGGCAGGGGTACGAGCAGTACTTC. This encodes CAWSVLGQGYEQYF.

The chain joins TRBV19 to TRBJ1-1; no clear D. Germline loops: CDR1 LNHDA, CDR2 SQIVND (reference sequence). The CDR3 loop spans 12 amino acids. V lost 8 bases to trimming and J lost 1 base, with 8 bases between them. The CDR3 here is CASRTQNTEAFF. DNA of the CDR3: TGTGCCAGTCGAACACAGAACACTGAAGCTTTCTTT.

The gene calls are TRBV28 and TRBJ2-7; TRBD1 is a possible D gene (5 bases). Trimming took off 5 bases at V and 3 bases at J, with 11 bases between the two ends. CDR1 and CDR2 (germline): MDHEN, SYDVKM. There are 13 residues in the CDR3. The DNA of the CDR3 is TGTGCCAGCAGTCTGGACATCAACTACGAGCAGTACTTC. Protein: CASSLDINYEQYF. The whole variable domain, remainder taken from reference TRBV28 and TRBJ2-7, is DVKVTQSSRYLVKRTGEKVFLECVQDMDHENMFWYRQDPGLGLRLIYFSYDVKMKEKGDIPEGYSVSREKKERFSLILESASTNQTSMYLCASSLDINYEQYFGPGTRLTVT.

The rearrangement links TRBV7-9 to TRBJ1-2; weak D call: TRBD1 (6 bases). The CDR3 has 14 residues. Per germline, CDR1 SEHNR and CDR2 FQNEAQ (reference sequence). V lost 4 bases and J lost 4, with 13 bases in between. The chain's CDR3 is CASSSDSWIYGYTF. CDR3 in DNA: TGTGCCAGCAGCTCGGACAGTTGGATCTATGGCTACACCTTC.